These T cell receptor beta chains were read from a single sample in a study of vaccination effects on CD4 cells after COVID-19. The repertoire was sequenced with immunoSEQ multiplex PCR; TCRdb's copy has only in-frame clones and lacks some. The table lists about 28,000 clones, over 70% of them singletons. For these TCRs, the target antigens are not known. Here the sequenced sample was CD4+ T cells from PBMCs cultured with HCoV-NL63 spike peptides, taken after COVID-19 vaccination. The receptors come from a human donor who received a COVID-19 vaccine. Both conserved end residues are part of each CDR3. The D gene is left open where the match is weak. Size is omitted from some rows. Given values are once, few, many or a class for expanded clones.

TGTGCCAGTAAGGAGGGGACAGGGACAAGGTCACCCCTCCACTTT CASKEGTGTRSPLHF TRBJ1-6 TRBV19 NA TRBD1 15
TGTGCCAGCAGGGTTGGACCTCATAGCGATGAGCAGTTCTTC CASRVGPHSDEQFF TRBJ2-1 TRBV2 once NA 14
TGTGCCAGCTGCGATGACTCTGCCTACGAGCAGTACTTC CASCDDSAYEQYF TRBJ2-7 TRBV2 NA NA 13
TGTGCCAGCTCACCACCGATGGCAGACAATCAAGCTTTCTTT CASSPPMADNQAFF TRBJ1-1 TRBV18 NA NA 14
TGTGCCAGCAGTGAAGGACAGCCGGTTTATGGCTACACCTTC CASSEGQPVYGYTF TRBJ1-2 TRBV6-1 NA NA 14
TGTGCCAGCAGCACCCCACGAGACTGGCTTTTGGGAAAACTGTTTTTT CASSTPRDWLLGKLFF TRBJ1-4 TRBV21-1 NA NA 16
TGTGCCAGCAGTTACCGGAGGGAGTCCTACGAGCAGTACTTC CASSYRRESYEQYF TRBJ2-7 TRBV6-5 NA NA 14
TGTGCCAGCAGCCGGGACAGGGCGCATGGCTACACCTTC CASSRDRAHGYTF TRBJ1-2 TRBV5-6 few TRBD1 13
TGTGCCAGCAGTGAAGGATCAGGGGGCAGTCAGCCCCAGCATTTT CASSEGSGGSQPQHF TRBJ1-5 TRBV2 NA TRBD1 15
NA CASSVGYGSPFF TRBJ1-1 TRBV9 once NA 12
TGTGCCAGTAGTAAGGACAACTCGAATATGAACACTGAAGCTTTCTTT CASSKDNSNMNTEAFF TRBJ1-1 TRBV19 NA NA 16
TGTGCCAGCAGTCCTAGACAGGGCCACGAGCAGTACTTC CASSPRQGHEQYF TRBJ2-7 TRBV12-3/TRBV12-4 NA TRBD1 13
TGTGCCACCAGTGAGGGGACTAGCGGGAGGGCCATCAATACGCAGTATTTT CATSEGTSGRAINTQYF TRBJ2-3 TRBV24-1 NA TRBD2 17
TGTGCCAGCACAGGCCGGGGGGCAACAGATACGCAGTATTTT CASTGRGATDTQYF TRBJ2-3 TRBV27 NA NA 14
TGTGCCAGCAGTCCAATCGGGGGGGGGTACAATGAGCAGTTCTTC CASSPIGGGYNEQFF TRBJ2-1 TRBV27 NA TRBD2 15
TGTGCCAGCTCACCTCCCACCCAGGTTGTTCTCCCTGAGCAGTTCTTC CASSPPTQVVLPEQFF TRBJ2-1 TRBV18 NA NA 16
TGTGCCAGCAGCGAAGACAGGATAGCAACTAATGAAAAACTGTTTTTT CASSEDRIATNEKLFF TRBJ1-4 TRBV6-1 NA NA 16
TGCAGCGTCGGAAGTAGTCGCGAGCAGTACTTC CSVGSSREQYF TRBJ2-7 TRBV29-1 few NA 11
TGTGCCAGCAGCTTGTACAGGGGAGGGGATCAGCCCCAGCATTTT CASSLYRGGDQPQHF TRBJ1-5 TRBV5-8 few TRBD1 15
TGTGCCAGCTCACTCCAGGGTATGAACACTGAAGCTTTCTTT CASSLQGMNTEAFF TRBJ1-1 TRBV18 NA NA 14
TGTGCCAGTAGTCGAGCGGGGGCTCAAGAGACCCAGTACTTC CASSRAGAQETQYF TRBJ2-5 TRBV19 NA TRBD2 14
TGTGCCAGCAGCGTGGAGAAGAGGGGAAATGAGCAGTTCTTC CASSVEKRGNEQFF TRBJ2-1 TRBV2 NA NA 14